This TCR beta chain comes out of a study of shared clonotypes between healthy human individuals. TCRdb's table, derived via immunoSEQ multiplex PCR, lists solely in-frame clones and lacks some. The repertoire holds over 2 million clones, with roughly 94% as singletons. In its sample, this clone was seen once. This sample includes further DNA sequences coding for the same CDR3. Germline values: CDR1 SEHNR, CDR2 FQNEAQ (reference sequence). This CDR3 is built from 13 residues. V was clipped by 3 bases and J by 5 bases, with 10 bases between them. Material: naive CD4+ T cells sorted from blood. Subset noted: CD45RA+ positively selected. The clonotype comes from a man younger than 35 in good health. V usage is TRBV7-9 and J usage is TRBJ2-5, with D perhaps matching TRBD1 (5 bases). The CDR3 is CASSLAGSETQYF. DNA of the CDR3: TGTGCCAGCAGCTTGGCAGGGTCGGAGACCCAGTACTTC. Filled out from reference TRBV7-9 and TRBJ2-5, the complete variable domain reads DTGVSQNPRHKITKRGQNVTFRCDPISEHNRLYWYRQTLGQGPEFLTYFQNEAQLEKSRLLSDRFSAERPKGSFSTLEIQRTEQGDSAMYLCASSLAGSETQYFGPGTRLLVL.